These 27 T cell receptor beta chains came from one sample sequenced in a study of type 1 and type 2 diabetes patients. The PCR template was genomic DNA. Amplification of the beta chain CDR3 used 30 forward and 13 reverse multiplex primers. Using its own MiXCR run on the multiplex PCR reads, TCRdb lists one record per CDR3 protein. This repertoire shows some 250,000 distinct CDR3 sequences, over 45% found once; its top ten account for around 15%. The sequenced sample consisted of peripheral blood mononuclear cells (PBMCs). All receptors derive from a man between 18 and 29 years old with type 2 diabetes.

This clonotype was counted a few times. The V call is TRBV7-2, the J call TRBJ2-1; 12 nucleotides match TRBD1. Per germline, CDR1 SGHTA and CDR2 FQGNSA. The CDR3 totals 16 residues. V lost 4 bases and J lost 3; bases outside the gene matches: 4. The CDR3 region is CASSSGTGGDYNEQFF. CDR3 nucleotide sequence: TGTGCCAGCAGCTCGGGGACAGGGGGCGACTACAATGAGCAGTTCTTC.

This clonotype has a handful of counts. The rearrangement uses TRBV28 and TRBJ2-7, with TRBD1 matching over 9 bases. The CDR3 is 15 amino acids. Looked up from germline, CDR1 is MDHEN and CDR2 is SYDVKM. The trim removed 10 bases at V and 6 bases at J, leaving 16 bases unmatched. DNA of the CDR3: TGTGCCACCCATGGGATACAGGGGGCGACGGGCGAGCAGTACTTC. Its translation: CATHGIQGATGEQYF.

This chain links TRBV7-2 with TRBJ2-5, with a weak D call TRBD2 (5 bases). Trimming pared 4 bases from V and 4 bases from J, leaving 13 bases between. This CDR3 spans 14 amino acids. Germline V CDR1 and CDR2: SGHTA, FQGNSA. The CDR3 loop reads CASSSSGVRETQYF. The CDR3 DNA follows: TGTGCCAGCAGCTCTTCCGGGGTGCGAGAGACCCAGTACTTC.

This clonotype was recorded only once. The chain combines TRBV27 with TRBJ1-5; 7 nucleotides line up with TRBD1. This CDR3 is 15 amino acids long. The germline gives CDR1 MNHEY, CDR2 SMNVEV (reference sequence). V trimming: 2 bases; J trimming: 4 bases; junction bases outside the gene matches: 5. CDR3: CASSLVGGHNQPQHF. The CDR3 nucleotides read TGTGCCAGCAGTTTAGTAGGGGGCCATAATCAGCCCCAGCATTTT.

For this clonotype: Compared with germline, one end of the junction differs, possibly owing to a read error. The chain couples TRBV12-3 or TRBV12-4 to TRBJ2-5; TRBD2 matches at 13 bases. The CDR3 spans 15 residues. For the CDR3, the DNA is TGTGCCATCAGTGAAGGACTAGCGGGAGTGGAGACCCAGTACTTC. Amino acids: CAISEGLAGVETQYF.

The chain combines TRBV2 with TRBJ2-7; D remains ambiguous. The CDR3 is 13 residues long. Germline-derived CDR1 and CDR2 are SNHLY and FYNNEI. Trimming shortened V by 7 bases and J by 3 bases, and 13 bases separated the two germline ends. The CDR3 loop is CASNSKGFYEQYF. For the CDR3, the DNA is TGTGCCAGCAATAGCAAGGGTTTCTACGAGCAGTACTTC.

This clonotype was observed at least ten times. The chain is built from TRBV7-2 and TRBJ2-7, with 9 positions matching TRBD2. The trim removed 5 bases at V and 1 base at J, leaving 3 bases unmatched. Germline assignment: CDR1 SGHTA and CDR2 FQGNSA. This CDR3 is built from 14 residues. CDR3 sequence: CASSPGLASYEQYF. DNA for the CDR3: TGTGCCAGCAGCCCCGGACTAGCGTCCTACGAGCAGTACTTC.

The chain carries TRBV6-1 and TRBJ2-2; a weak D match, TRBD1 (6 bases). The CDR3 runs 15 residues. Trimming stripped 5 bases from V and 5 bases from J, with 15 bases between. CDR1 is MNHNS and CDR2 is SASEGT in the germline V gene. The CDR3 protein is CASSMGATLTGELFF. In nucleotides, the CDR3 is TGTGCCAGCAGTATGGGGGCCACTTTGACCGGGGAGCTGTTTTTT.

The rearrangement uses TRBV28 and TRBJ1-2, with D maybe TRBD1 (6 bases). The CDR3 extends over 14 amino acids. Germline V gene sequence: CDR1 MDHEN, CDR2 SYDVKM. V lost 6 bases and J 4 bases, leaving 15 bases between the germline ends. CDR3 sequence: CASRSRGRGYGYTF. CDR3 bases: TGTGCCAGCAGATCGAGGGGGAGAGGCTATGGCTACACCTTC.

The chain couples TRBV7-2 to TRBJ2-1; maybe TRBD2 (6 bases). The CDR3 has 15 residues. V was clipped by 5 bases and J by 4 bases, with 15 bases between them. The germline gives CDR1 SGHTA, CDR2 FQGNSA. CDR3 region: CASSRETGSYNEQFF. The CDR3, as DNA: TGTGCCAGCAGCCGCGAGACCGGGAGTTACAATGAGCAGTTCTTC.

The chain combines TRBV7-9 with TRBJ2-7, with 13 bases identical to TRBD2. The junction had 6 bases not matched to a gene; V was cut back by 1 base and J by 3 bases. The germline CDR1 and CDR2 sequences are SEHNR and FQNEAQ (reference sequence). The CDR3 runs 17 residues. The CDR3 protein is CASSLVSGLAGFYEQYF. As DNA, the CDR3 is TGTGCCAGCAGCTTAGTTTCGGGACTAGCGGGATTCTACGAGCAGTACTTC.

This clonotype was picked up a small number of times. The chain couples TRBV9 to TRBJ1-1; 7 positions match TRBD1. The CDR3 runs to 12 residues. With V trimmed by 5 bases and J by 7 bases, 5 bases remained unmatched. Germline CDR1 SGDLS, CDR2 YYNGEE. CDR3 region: CASSRQGNEAFF. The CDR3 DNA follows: TGTGCCAGCAGTCGACAGGGAAATGAAGCTTTCTTT.

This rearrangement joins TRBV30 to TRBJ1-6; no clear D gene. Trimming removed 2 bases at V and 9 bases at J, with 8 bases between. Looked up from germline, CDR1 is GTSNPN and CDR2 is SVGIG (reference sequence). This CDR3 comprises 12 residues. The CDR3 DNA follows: TGTGCCTGGAGTACCCCCCGTTCACCCCTCCACTTT. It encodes CAWSTPRSPLHF.

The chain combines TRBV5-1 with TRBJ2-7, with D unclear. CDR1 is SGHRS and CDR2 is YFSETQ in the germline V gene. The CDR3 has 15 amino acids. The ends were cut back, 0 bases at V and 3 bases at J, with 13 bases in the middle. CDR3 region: CASSLAATNHYEQYF. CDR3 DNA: TGCGCCAGCAGCTTGGCAGCGACCAACCACTACGAGCAGTACTTC.

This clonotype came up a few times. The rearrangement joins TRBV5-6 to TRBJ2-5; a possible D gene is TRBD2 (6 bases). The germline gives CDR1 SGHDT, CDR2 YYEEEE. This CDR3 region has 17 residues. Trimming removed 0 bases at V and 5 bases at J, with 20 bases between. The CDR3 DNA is TGTGCCAGCAGCTTGGGAGGGTCGGCGGACGGAGGGGAGACCCAGTACTTC. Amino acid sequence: CASSLGGSADGGETQYF.

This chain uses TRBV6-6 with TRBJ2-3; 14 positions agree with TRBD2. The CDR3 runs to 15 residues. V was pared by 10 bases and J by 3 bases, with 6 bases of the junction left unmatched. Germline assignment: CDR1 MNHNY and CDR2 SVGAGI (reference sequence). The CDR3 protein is CATIGTSGRTDTQYF. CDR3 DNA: TGTGCCACCATCGGGACTAGCGGGAGAACAGATACGCAGTATTTT.

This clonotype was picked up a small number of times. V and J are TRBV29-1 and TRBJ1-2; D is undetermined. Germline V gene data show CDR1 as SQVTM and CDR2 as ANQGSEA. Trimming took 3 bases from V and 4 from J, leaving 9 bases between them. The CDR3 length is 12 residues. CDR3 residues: CSVDLGPYGYTF. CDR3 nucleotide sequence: TGCAGCGTTGATCTGGGCCCCTATGGCTACACCTTC.

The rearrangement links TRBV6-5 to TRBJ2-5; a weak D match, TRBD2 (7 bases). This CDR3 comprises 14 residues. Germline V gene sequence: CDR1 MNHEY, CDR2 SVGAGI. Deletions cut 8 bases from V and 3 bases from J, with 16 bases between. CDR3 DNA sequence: TGTGCCAGCGCCGGCGGGGGCAGGAAAGAGACCCAGTACTTC. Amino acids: CASAGGGRKETQYF.

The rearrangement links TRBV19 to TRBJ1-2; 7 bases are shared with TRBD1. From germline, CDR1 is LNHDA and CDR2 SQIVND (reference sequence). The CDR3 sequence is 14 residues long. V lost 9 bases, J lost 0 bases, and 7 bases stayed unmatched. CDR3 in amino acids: CASKNRGSNYGYTF. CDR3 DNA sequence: TGTGCCAGCAAGAACAGGGGATCTAACTATGGCTACACCTTC.

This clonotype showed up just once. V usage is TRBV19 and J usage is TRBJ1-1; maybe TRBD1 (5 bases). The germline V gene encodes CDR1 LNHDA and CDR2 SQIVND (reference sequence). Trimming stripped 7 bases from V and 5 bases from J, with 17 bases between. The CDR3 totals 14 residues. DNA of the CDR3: TGTGCCAGTATCCCGAGAGGGCGGGGGACTGAAGCTTTCTTT. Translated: CASIPRGRGTEAFF.

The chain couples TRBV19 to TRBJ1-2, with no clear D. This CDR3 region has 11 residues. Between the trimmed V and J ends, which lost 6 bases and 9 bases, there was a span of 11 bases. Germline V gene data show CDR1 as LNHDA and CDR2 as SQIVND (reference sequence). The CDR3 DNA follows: TGTGCCAGTAGGAGCCTCTCGAGCTACACCTTC. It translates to CASRSLSSYTF.

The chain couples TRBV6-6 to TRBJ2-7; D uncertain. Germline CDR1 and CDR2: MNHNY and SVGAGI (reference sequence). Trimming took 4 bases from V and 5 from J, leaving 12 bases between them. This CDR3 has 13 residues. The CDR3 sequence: CASSLVGYDEQYF. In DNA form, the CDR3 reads TGTGCCAGCAGTTTAGTAGGGTACGACGAGCAGTACTTC.

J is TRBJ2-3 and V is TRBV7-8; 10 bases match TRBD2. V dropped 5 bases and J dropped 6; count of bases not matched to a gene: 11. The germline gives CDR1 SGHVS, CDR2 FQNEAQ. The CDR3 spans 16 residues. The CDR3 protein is CASSTSTSGPGDTQYF. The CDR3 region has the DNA TGTGCCAGCAGCACTTCGACTAGCGGGCCAGGGGATACGCAGTATTTT. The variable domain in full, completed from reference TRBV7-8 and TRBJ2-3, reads GAGVSQSPRYKVAKRGQDVALRCDPISGHVSLFWYQQALGQGPEFLTYFQNEAQLDKSGLPSDRFFAERPEGSVSTLKIQRTQQEDSAVYLCASSTSTSGPGDTQYFGPGTRLTVL.

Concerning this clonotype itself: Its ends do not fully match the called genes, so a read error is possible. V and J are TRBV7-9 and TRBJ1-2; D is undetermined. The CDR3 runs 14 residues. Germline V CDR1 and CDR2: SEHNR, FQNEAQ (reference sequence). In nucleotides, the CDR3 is TGTGCCAGCAGCTTGAATCAAGGAAGCTATGGCTTCACCTTC. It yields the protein CASSLNQGSYGFTF.

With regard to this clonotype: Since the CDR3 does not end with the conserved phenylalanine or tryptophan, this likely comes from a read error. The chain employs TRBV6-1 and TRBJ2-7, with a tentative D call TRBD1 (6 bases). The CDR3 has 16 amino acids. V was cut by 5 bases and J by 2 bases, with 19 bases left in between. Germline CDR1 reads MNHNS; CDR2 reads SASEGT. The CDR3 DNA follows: TGTGCCAGCAGTTACAGAACAGGGCAGTTCACCTACGAGCAGTACCTC. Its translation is CASSYRTGQFTYEQYL.

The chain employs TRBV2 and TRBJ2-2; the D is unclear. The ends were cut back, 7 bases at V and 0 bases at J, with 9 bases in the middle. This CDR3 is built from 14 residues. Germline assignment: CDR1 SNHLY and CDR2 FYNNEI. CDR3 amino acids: CASKGSPNTGELFF. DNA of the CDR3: TGTGCCAGCAAGGGCTCGCCGAACACCGGGGAGCTGTTTTTT.

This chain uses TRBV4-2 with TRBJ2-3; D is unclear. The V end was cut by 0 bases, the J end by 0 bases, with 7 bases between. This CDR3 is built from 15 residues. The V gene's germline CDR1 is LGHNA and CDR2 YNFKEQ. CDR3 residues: CASSQDPFSTDTQYF. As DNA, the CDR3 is TGTGCCAGCAGCCAAGACCCCTTCAGCACAGATACGCAGTATTTT.